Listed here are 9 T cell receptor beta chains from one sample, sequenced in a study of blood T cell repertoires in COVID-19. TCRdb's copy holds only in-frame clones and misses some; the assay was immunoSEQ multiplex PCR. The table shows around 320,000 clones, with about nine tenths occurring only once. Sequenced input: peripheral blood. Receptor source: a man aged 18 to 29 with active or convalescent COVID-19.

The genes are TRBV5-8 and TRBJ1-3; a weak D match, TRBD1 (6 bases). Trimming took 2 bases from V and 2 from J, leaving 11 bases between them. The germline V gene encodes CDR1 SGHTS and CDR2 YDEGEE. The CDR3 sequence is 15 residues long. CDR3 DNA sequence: TGTGCCAGCAGCTTCCCAGGGGTAACTGGAAACACCATATATTTT. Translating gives CASSFPGVTGNTIYF.

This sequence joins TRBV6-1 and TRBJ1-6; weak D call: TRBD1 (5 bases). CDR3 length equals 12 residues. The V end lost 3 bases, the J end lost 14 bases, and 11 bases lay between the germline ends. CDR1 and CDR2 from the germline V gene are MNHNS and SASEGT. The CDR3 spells CASSDQGFTLHF. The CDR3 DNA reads TGTGCCAGCAGTGATCAGGGATTCACCCTCCACTTT.

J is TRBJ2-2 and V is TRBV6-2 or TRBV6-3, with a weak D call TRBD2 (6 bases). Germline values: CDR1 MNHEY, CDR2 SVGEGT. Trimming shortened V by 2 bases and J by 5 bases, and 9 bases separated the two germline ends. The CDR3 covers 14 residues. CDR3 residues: CASSYRDLTGELFF. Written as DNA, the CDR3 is TGTGCCAGCAGTTACCGGGACTTGACCGGGGAGCTGTTTTTT.

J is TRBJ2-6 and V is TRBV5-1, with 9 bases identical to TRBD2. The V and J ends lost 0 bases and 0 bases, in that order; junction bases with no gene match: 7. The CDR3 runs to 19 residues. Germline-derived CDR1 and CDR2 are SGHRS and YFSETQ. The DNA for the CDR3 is TGCGCCAGCAGCTTGGTTAGCGGGGGCCCGTCCTCTGGGGCCAACGTCCTGACTTTC. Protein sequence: CASSLVSGGPSSGANVLTF.

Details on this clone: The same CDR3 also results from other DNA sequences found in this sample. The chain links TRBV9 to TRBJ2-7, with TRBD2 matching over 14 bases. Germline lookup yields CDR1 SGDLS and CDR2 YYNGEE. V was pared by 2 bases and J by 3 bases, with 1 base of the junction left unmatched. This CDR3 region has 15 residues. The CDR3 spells CASSVGLAGGYEQYF. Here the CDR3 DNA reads TGTGCCAGCAGCGTCGGACTAGCGGGGGGCTACGAGCAGTACTTC.

The CDR3: CASSQRTSPEQFF. The CDR3 DNA reads as TGCGCCAGCAGCCAGAGGACTAGCCCTGAGCAGTTCTTC. The V call is TRBV4-1, the J call TRBJ2-1, with 8 bases aligning to TRBD2. Germline CDR1 reads MGHRA; CDR2 reads YSYEKL. The CDR3 has 13 residues. V trimming: 3 bases; J trimming: 9 bases; junction bases outside the gene matches: 4.

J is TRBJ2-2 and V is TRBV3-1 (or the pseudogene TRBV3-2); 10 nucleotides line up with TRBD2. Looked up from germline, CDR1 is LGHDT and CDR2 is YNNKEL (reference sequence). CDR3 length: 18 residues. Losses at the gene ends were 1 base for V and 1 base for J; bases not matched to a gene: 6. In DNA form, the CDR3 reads TGTGCCAGCAGCCAAGTCTCCCTAGCGGGGGAGAACACCGGGGAGCTGTTTTTT. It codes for CASSQVSLAGENTGELFF.

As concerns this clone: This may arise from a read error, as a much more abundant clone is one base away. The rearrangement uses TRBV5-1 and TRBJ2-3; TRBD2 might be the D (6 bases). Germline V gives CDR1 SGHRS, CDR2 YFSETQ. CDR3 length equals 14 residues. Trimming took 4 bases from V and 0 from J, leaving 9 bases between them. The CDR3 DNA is TGCGCCAGCAGCATCGGGACTAGCACAGATACGCAGTATTTT. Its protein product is CASSIGTSTDTQYF.

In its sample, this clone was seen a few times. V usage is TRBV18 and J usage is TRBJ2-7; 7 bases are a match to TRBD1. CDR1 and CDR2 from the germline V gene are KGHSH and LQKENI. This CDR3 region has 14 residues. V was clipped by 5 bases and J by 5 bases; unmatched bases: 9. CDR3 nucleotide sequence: TGTGCCAGCTCAAGGCGCCAGGGGGTAGACGAGCAGTACTTC. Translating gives CASSRRQGVDEQYF.